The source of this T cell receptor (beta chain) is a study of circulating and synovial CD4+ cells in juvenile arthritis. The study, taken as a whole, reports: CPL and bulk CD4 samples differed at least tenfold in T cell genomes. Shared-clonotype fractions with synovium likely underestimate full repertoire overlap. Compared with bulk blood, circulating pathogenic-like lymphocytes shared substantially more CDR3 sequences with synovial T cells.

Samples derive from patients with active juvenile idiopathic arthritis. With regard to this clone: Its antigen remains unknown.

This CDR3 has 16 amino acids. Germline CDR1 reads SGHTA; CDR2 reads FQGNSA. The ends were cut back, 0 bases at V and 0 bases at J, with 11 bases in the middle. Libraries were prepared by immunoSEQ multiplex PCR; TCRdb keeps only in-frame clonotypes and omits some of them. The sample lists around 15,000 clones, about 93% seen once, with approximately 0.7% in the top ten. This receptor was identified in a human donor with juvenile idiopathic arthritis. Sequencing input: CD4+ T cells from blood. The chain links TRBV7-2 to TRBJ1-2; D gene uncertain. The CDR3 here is CASSLAGRAANYGYTF. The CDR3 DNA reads TGTGCCAGCAGCTTAGCGGGCCGAGCAGCTAACTATGGCTACACCTTC.